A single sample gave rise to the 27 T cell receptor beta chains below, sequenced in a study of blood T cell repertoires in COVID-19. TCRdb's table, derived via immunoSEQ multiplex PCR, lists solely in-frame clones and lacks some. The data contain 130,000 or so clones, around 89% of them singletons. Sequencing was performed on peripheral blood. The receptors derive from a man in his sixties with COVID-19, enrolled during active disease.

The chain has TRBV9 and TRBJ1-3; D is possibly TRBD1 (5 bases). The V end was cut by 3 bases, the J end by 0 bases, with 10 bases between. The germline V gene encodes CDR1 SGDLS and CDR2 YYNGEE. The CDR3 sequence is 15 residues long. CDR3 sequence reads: CASSAQGFSGNTIYF. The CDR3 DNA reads TGTGCCAGCAGCGCCCAGGGTTTCTCTGGAAACACCATATATTTT.

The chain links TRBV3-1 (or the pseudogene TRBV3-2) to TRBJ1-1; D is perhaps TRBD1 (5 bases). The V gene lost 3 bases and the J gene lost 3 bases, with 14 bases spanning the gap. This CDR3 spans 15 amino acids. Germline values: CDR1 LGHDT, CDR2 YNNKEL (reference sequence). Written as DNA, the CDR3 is TGTGCCAGCAGCCACCCTCCGGGGGGTGACACTGAAGCTTTCTTT. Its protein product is CASSHPPGGDTEAFF.

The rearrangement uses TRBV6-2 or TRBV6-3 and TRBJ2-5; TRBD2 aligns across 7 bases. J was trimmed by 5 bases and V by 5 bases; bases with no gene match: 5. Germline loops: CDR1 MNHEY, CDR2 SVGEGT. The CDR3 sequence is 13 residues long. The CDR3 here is CASSTGGIETQYF. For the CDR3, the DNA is TGTGCCAGCAGTACGGGGGGAATCGAGACCCAGTACTTC.

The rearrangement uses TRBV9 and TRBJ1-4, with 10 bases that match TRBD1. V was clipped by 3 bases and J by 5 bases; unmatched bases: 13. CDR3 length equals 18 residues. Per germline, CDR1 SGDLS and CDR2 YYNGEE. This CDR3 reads CASSDRQGAGSPNEKLFF. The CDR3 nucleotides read TGTGCCAGCAGCGATCGACAGGGGGCGGGGAGCCCGAATGAAAAACTGTTTTTT.

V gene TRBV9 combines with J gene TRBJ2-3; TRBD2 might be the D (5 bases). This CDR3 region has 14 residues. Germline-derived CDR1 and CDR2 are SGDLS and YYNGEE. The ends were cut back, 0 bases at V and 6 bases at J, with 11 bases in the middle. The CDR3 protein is CASSVARGRDTQYF. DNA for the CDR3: TGTGCCAGCAGCGTAGCCCGGGGTAGGGATACGCAGTATTTT.

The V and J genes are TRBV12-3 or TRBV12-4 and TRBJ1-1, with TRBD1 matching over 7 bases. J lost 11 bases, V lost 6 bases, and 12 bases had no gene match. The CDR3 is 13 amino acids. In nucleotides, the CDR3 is TGTGCCAGCAGCCTTGGAGGGGGCAGTGTGGCTTTCTTT. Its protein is CASSLGGGSVAFF.

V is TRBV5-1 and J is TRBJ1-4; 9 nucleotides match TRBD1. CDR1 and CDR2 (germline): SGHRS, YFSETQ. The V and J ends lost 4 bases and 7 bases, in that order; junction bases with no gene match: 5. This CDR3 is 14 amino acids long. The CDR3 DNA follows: TGCGCCAGCAGCCCACAGGGGGCAGGTGAAAAACTGTTTTTT. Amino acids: CASSPQGAGEKLFF.

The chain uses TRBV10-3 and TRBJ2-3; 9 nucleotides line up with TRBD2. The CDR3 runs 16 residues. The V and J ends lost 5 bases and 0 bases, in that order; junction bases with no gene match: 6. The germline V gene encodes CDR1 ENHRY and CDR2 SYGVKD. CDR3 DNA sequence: TGTGCCATCAGTATCTTAGCGGGGGCTAGCACAGATACGCAGTATTTT. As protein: CAISILAGASTDTQYF.

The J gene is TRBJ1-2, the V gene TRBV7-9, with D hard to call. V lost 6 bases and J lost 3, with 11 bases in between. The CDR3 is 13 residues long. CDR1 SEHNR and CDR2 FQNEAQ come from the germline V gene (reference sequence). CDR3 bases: TGTGCCAGCAGTGAGAGAGGTTACTATGGCTACACCTTC. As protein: CASSERGYYGYTF.

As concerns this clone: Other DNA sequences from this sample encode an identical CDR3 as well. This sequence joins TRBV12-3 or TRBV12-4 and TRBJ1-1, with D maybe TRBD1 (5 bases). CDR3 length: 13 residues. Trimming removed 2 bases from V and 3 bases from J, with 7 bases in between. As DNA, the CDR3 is TGTGCCAGCAGTTTATCGGGGGACACTGAAGCTTTCTTT. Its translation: CASSLSGDTEAFF.

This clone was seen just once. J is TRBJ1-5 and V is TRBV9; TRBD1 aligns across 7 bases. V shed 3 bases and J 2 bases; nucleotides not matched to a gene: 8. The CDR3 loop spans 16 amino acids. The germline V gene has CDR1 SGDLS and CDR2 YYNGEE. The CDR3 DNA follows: TGTGCCAGCAGCGCCGCAGGGGGAAGCGGCAATCAGCCCCAGCATTTT. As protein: CASSAAGGSGNQPQHF.

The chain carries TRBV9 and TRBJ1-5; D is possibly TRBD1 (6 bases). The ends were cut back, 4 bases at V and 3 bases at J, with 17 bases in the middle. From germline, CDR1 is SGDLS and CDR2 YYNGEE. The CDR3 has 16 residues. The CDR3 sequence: CASSPRDTETNQPQHF. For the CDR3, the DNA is TGTGCCAGCAGCCCCCGGGACACCGAAACCAATCAGCCCCAGCATTTT.

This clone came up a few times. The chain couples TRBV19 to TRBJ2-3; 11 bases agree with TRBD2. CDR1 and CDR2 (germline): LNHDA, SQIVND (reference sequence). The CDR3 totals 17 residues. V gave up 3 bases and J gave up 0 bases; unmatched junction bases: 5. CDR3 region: CASSMGTSGPSTDTQYF. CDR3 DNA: TGTGCCAGTAGTATGGGGACTAGCGGTCCTAGCACAGATACGCAGTATTTT.

The CDR3 nucleotides are TGTGCCAGCAGGGCCGGGGGACAGGGTGCGAAACTGTTTTTT. Translated, it gives CASRAGGQGAKLFF. V gene TRBV28 combines with J gene TRBJ1-4; 9 bases align to TRBD1. The CDR3 runs 14 residues. Per the germline V gene, CDR1 is MDHEN and CDR2 is SYDVKM. V gave up 6 bases and J gave up 11 bases; unmatched junction bases: 10.

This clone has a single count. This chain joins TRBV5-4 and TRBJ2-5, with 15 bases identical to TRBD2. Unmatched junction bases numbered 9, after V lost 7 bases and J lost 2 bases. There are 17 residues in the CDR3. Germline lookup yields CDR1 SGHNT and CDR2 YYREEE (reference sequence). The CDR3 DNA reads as TGTGCCAGCCCCCCGCCCGGGACTAGCGGGGGGCAAGAGACCCAGTACTTC. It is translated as CASPPPGTSGGQETQYF. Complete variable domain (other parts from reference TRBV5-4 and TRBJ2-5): ETGVTQSPTHLIKTRGQQVTLRCSSQSGHNTVSWYQQALGQGPQFIFQYYREEENGRGNFPPRFSGLQFPNYSSELNVNALELDDSALYLCASPPPGTSGGQETQYFGPGTRLLVL.

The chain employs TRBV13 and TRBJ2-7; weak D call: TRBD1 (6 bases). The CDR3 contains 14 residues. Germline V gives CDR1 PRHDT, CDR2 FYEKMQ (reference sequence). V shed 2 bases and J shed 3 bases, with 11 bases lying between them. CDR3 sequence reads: CASSLRDIYYEQYF. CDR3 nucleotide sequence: TGTGCCAGCAGCTTAAGGGACATTTACTACGAGCAGTACTTC.

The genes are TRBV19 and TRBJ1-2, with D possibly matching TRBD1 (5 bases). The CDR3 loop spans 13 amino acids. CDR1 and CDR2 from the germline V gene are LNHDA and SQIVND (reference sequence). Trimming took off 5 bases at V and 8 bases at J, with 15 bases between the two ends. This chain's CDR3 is CASSPRQRLGYTF. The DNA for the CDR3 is TGTGCCAGTAGTCCCCGACAGCGTCTAGGCTACACCTTC.

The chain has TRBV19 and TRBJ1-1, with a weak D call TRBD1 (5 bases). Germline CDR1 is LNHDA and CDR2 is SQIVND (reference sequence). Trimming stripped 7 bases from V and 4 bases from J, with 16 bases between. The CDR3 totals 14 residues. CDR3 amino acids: CASKWQGESTEAFF. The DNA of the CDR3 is TGTGCCAGTAAGTGGCAGGGTGAGAGCACTGAAGCTTTCTTT. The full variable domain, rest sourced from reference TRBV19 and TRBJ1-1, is DGGITQSPKYLFRKEGQNVTLSCEQNLNHDAMYWYRQDPGQGLRLIYYSQIVNDFQKGDIAEGYSVSREKKESFPLTVTSAQKNPTAFYLCASKWQGESTEAFFGQGTRLTVV.

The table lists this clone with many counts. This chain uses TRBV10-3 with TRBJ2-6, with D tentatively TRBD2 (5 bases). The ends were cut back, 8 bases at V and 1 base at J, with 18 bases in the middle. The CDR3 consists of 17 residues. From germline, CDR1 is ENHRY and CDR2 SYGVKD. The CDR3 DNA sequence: TGTGCCATCCCTGTGTCGCCGAGGACTTCTGGGGCCAACGTCCTGACTTTC. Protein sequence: CAIPVSPRTSGANVLTF.

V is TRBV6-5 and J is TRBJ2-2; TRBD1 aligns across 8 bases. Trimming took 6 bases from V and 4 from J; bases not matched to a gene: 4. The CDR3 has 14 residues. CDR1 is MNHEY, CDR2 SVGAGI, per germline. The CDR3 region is CASRGQGRTGELFF. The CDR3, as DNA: TGTGCCAGCAGAGGACAGGGACGCACCGGGGAGCTGTTTTTT.

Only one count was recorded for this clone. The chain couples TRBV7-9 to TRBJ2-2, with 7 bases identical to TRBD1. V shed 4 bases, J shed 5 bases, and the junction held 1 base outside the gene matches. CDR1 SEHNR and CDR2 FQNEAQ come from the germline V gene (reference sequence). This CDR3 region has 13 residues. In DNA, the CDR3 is TGTGCCAGCAGCTCGACAGGGACCGGGGAGCTGTTTTTT. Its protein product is CASSSTGTGELFF. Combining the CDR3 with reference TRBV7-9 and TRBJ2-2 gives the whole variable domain DTGVSQNPRHKITKRGQNVTFRCDPISEHNRLYWYRQTLGQGPEFLTYFQNEAQLEKSRLLSDRFSAERPKGSFSTLEIQRTEQGDSAMYLCASSSTGTGELFFGEGSRLTVL.

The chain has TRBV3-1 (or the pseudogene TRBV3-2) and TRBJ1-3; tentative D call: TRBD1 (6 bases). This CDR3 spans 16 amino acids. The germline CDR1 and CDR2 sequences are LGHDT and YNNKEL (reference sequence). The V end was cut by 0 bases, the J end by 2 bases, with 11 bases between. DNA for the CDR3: TGTGCCAGCAGCCAAGATATGACAGGAGCTGGAAACACCATATATTTT. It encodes CASSQDMTGAGNTIYF.

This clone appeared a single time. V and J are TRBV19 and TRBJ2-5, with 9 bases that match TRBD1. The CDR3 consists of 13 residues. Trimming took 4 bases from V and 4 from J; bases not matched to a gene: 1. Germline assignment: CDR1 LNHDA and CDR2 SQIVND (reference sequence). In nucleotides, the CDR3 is TGTGCCAGTAGTAACAGGGGGCGAGAGACCCAGTACTTC. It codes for CASSNRGRETQYF.

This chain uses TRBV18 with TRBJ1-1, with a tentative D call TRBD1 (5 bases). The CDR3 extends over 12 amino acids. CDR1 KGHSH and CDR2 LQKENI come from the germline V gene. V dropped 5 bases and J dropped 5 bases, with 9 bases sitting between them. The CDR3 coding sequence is TGTGCCAGCTCAGCAGGGCCGACTGAAGCTTTCTTT. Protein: CASSAGPTEAFF.

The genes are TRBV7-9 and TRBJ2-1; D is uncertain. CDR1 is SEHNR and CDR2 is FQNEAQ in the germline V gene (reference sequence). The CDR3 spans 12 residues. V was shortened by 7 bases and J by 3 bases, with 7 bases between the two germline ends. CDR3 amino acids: CASTFSYNEQFF. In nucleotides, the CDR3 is TGTGCCAGCACCTTTAGCTACAATGAGCAGTTCTTC. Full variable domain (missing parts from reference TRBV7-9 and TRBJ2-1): DTGVSQNPRHKITKRGQNVTFRCDPISEHNRLYWYRQTLGQGPEFLTYFQNEAQLEKSRLLSDRFSAERPKGSFSTLEIQRTEQGDSAMYLCASTFSYNEQFFGPGTRLTVL.

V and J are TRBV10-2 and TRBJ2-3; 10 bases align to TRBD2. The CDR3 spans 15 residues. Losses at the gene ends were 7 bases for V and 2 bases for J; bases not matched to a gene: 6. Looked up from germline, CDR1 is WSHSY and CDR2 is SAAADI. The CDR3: CASTLAGADTDTQYF. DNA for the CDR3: TGCGCCAGCACCCTAGCGGGGGCCGACACAGATACGCAGTATTTT.

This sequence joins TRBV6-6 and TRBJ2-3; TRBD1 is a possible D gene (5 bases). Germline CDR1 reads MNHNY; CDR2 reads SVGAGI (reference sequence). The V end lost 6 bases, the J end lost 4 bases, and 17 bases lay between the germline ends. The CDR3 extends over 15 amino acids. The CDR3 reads CASSPRDGSSDTQYF. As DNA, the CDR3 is TGTGCCAGCAGCCCCAGGGATGGATCCTCAGATACGCAGTATTTT.